A selection of T cell receptor beta chains follows, all from one sample in a study of technical replicates of blood from several donors. Here immunoSEQ multiplex PCR was the method, and the copy in TCRdb shows in-frame clones only, minus some. Of 85,000 or so clones listed, nearly 95% were seen once; the top ten hold over 0.25%. Sequences were obtained from T cells isolated from PBMCs. The receptors originated from a human donor in good health. CDR3s include the opening cysteine and the closing phenylalanine or tryptophan. Fields, in order: J gene, D gene, clone size, V gene, CDR3 DNA, CDR3 protein. The D gene is left open where the match is weak. Clone size is given for some rows only: seen once, a few or many times, or a class if the clone is expanded.

TRBJ1-3 | . | . | TRBV5-1 | TGCGCCAGCCAGGGTCCCGGAAACACCATATATTTT | CASQGPGNTIYF
TRBJ2-7 | . | . | TRBV30 | TGTGCCTGGAGTCCCCCCGGAGTAGCGTCGTACTACGAGCAGTACTTC | CAWSPPGVASYYEQYF
TRBJ2-7 | TRBD1 | . | TRBV6-6 | TGTGCCAGCAGTCCCAACGACAGGGAACACGAGCAGTACTTC | CASSPNDREHEQYF
TRBJ2-7 | TRBD2 | . | TRBV9 | TGTGCCAGCAGCGTAGATCCTAGCGGGAACTACGAGCAGTACTTC | CASSVDPSGNYEQYF
TRBJ1-1 | . | . | TRBV30 | TGTGCCTGGAGTGTAAAGGGACAAAAAGCTTTCTTT | CAWSVKGQKAFF
TRBJ1-3 | . | . | TRBV6-6 | TGTGCCAGCAGTTACTCGTCAGGAACACCTTCCACCACCATATATTTT | CASSYSSGTPSTTIYF
TRBJ1-4 | . | . | TRBV7-9 | TGTGCCAGCAGCCTGATGGGAGGGAAGGGTGAAAAACTGTTTTTT | CASSLMGGKGEKLFF
TRBJ2-1 | . | . | TRBV9 | TGTGCCAGCAGCCCAGGCCTAGCGTTATACAATGAGCAGTTCTTC | CASSPGLALYNEQFF
TRBJ1-1 | . | few | TRBV14 | TGTGCCAGCAGCCAAGAATCGGTCTGGACTGAAGCTTTCTTT | CASSQESVWTEAFF
TRBJ2-7 | . | . | TRBV5-4 | TGTGCCAGCAGCTTGAGTAGCGAGCCTCACTACGAGCAGTACTTC | CASSLSSEPHYEQYF
TRBJ2-2 | . | . | TRBV28 | TGTGCCACCCTTGAGGGAGGGAACACCGGGGAGCTGTTTTTT | CATLEGGNTGELFF
TRBJ2-2 | TRBD2 | . | TRBV25-1 | TGTGCCAGCAGTGAGGTCGGACTAGCAAGTGGCGGGGAGCTGTTTTTT | CASSEVGLASGGELFF
TRBJ2-3 | . | . | TRBV7-9 | TGTGCCAGCAACTCTCGAACCTTGTCAGATACGCAGTATTTT | CASNSRTLSDTQYF
TRBJ2-1 | TRBD2 | . | TRBV11-3 | TGTGCCAGCAGCTTAGGGCTAGCGGGGGGGTACAATGAGCAGTTCTTC | CASSLGLAGGYNEQFF
TRBJ2-7 | TRBD2 | . | TRBV2 | TGTGCCAGCAGTGGCGGGGGGGGCAACGAGCAGTACTTC | CASSGGGGNEQYF
TRBJ2-3 | TRBD2 | . | TRBV19 | TGTGCCAGTAGTATTAGACTAGCATATGAGCCCACAGATACGCAGTATTTT | CASSIRLAYEPTDTQYF
TRBJ2-5 | . | . | TRBV10-3 | TGTGCCATCAGTGATTCGGTATCCGGAGAGACCCAGTACTTC | CAISDSVSGETQYF
TRBJ2-7 | TRBD1 | . | TRBV9 | TGTGCCAGCAGCCCGACGACAGGGGTCTTCCAGCAGTACTTC | CASSPTTGVFQQYF
TRBJ1-1 | TRBD1 | once | TRBV9 | TGTGCCAGCAGCTCGGGACAGGGCCCGTCTGAAGCTTTCTTT | CASSSGQGPSEAFF
TRBJ2-7 | TRBD1 | . | TRBV19 | TGTGCCAGTAGGACCCGGGACAGGGTCGACGAGCAGTACTTC | CASRTRDRVDEQYF
TRBJ1-1 | . | . | TRBV27 | TGTGCCAGCGGAGGGAGCCGGGAAGCTTTCTTT | CASGGSREAFF
TRBJ1-1 | . | . | TRBV9 | TGTGCCAGCAGCGTAGGTGGGGAGCCTATGAACACTGAAGCTTTCTTT | CASSVGGEPMNTEAFF
TRBJ2-1 | TRBD1 | . | TRBV29-1 | TGCAGCGTTGAGACAGGGCGATACTATGAGCAGTTCTTC | CSVETGRYYEQFF
TRBJ2-3 | . | . | TRBV5-1 | TGCGCCAGCAGCCTCGGGACTTCCTACACAGATACGCAGTATTTT | CASSLGTSYTDTQYF
TRBJ1-2 | . | once | TRBV5-4 | TGTGCCAGCAGCTTGGCCGATGGCTACACCTTC | CASSLADGYTF
TRBJ2-4 | . | . | TRBV2 | TGTGCCAGCAGTGAATATACTGGACAGCTTAAAAACATTCAGTACTTC | CASSEYTGQLKNIQYF
TRBJ2-1 | . | . | TRBV4-1 | TGCGCCAGCAGCTCCTCCTCGGGCGGGATTCGGTACAATGAGCAGTTCTTC | CASSSSSGGIRYNEQFF